Here is one T cell receptor beta chain with its context. Its target is not known. This sample stems from a study of tissue T cells after allogeneic stem cell transplantation. Profiling relied on immunoSEQ multiplex PCR, and the TCRdb table lists in-frame clones only, not all of them. The data contain roughly 9,700 clones, approximately 59% of them singletons. Findings and caveats of the study: The study did not identify alloreactive or antigen-specific tissue TCRs, and some clones might be persisting host cells.

Median post-mortem interval was approximately ten hours for GI, liver, skin and lymphoid tissues. The CDR3 is made up of 17 amino acids. Germline trimming cut 5 bases from V and 2 bases from J; bases unmatched to any gene: 7. Germline CDR1 LGHDT, CDR2 YNNKEL (reference sequence). The chain couples TRBV3-1 (or the pseudogene TRBV3-2) to TRBJ2-5; 14 bases are shared with TRBD2. The TCR sequence derives from a woman aged 18-49 years with breast cancer. The sequencing used tissue from the ileum, collected at autopsy. The CDR3 is CASSTRTSGGIQETQYF. The CDR3 DNA reads as TGTGCCAGCAGCACCCGGACTAGCGGGGGGATACAAGAGACCCAGTACTTC.